Below, 28 T cell receptor beta chains from the same sample are listed, as sequenced in a study of cytomegalovirus exposure and HLA in healthy donors. Both 60 Vbeta primers and 13 Jbeta primers went into the PCR. The method was immunoSEQ multiplex PCR; TCRdb's version includes in-frame clones alone and lacks a portion of them. The sample contains 81,000 or so clones, less than 65% of which appear only once. Sequencing used PBMCs. These receptors were taken from a woman in her 30s in good health and CMV-seropositive.

The chain links TRBV6-5 to TRBJ2-1, with 11 bases aligning to TRBD2. The CDR3 is 15 residues long. The germline CDR1 and CDR2 sequences are MNHEY and SVGAGI. The V gene end was trimmed by 6 bases and the J gene end by 4 bases; junction bases not matched to a gene: 5. The CDR3 here is CASRIAGGTYNEQFF. Here the CDR3 DNA reads TGTGCCAGCAGGATAGCGGGGGGGACTTACAATGAGCAGTTCTTC.

The chain is built from TRBV6-6 and TRBJ2-3; D ambiguous. With 0 bases removed from V and 6 bases from J, the gap between germline ends came to 13 bases. CDR3 size: 15 residues. CDR1 is MNHNY and CDR2 is SVGAGI in the germline V gene (reference sequence). The chain's CDR3 is CASSYSSGRIDTQYF. The CDR3, as DNA: TGTGCCAGCAGTTACTCGAGTGGCAGGATTGATACGCAGTATTTT.

The V call is TRBV7-2, the J call TRBJ2-3; D is uncertain. Germline values: CDR1 SGHTA, CDR2 FQGNSA. Trimming cost V 5 bases and J 2 bases, with 5 bases left between them. The CDR3 runs 12 residues. The CDR3 spells CASSPHTDTQYF. CDR3 DNA: TGTGCCAGCAGCCCCCACACAGATACGCAGTATTTT.

This chain uses TRBV18 with TRBJ2-5, with 7 bases identical to TRBD1. The V and J ends lost 2 bases and 2 bases, in that order; junction bases with no gene match: 2. The germline CDR1 and CDR2 sequences are KGHSH and LQKENI. There are 14 residues in the CDR3. The CDR3 sequence is CASSPWDRQETQYF. CDR3 bases: TGTGCCAGCTCACCATGGGACAGACAAGAGACCCAGTACTTC.

This clone showed up just once. The same CDR3 is also encoded by other DNA sequences in this sample. J is TRBJ1-6 and V is TRBV19, with 8 bases identical to TRBD1. V lost 3 bases and J lost 10; bases outside the gene matches: 5. Germline CDR1 is LNHDA and CDR2 is SQIVND (reference sequence). The CDR3 contains 14 residues. CDR3 region: CASSIGQGGSPLHF. The CDR3 nucleotides read TGTGCCAGTAGTATTGGACAGGGAGGATCACCCCTCCACTTT.

This clone was observed a handful of times. In DNA, the CDR3 is TGTTCCAAGCAGAAGGGGGCATACGAGCAGTACTTC. This codes for CSKQKGAYEQYF. V gene TRBV7-3 combines with J gene TRBJ2-7; 7 bases are a match to TRBD1. Germline CDR1 SGHTA, CDR2 FQGTGA. The CDR3 is 12 residues long. The full variable domain, completed using reference TRBV7-3 and TRBJ2-7, is GAGVSQTPSNKVTEKGKYVELRCDPISGHTALYWYRQSLGQGPEFLIYFQGTGAADDSGLPNDRFFAVRPEGSVSTLKIQRTERGDSAVYLCSKQKGAYEQYFGPGTRLTVT.

The gene calls are TRBV6-5 and TRBJ1-5; 9 bases match TRBD1. Germline V gives CDR1 MNHEY, CDR2 SVGAGI. The CDR3 is 15 residues long. The trim removed 8 bases at V and 3 bases at J, leaving 8 bases unmatched. The CDR3 DNA reads as TGTGCCAGCTCCGCCTGGACAGGGGCCAATCAGCCCCAGCATTTT. It encodes CASSAWTGANQPQHF.

V is TRBV6-1 and J is TRBJ1-5; D is uncertain. Germline V gene lookup returns CDR1 MNHNS and CDR2 SASEGT. The CDR3 sequence is 14 residues long. The V end was cut by 6 bases, the J end by 3 bases, with 12 bases between. CDR3 residues: CASRGWEANQPQHF. In nucleotides, the CDR3 is TGTGCCAGCAGGGGGTGGGAGGCCAATCAGCCCCAGCATTTT.

V usage is TRBV19 and J usage is TRBJ1-2, with 7 bases fitting TRBD1. The junction had 1 base not matched to a gene; V was cut back by 10 bases and J by 2 bases. The CDR3 loop spans 11 amino acids. Looked up from germline, CDR1 is LNHDA and CDR2 is SQIVND (reference sequence). The CDR3 DNA is TGTGCCACGGGACAGAACTATGGCTACACCTTC. The encoded protein is CATGQNYGYTF.

The J gene is TRBJ2-5, the V gene TRBV18; a possible D gene is TRBD2 (5 bases). The length of the CDR3 is 14 residues. Looked up from germline, CDR1 is KGHSH and CDR2 is LQKENI. Deletions cut 2 bases from V and 5 bases from J, with 12 bases between. In DNA, the CDR3 is TGTGCCAGCTCACCATATCCTAGCAGGGAGACCCAGTACTTC. This encodes CASSPYPSRETQYF.

V and J are TRBV28 and TRBJ1-1; 7 bases are a match to TRBD1. With V trimmed by 7 bases and J by 4 bases, 9 bases remained unmatched. Germline values: CDR1 MDHEN, CDR2 SYDVKM. CDR3 length: 14 residues. DNA for the CDR3: TGTGCCAGCAACCCTGGAGACAGGGCCACTGAAGCTTTCTTT. The encoded protein is CASNPGDRATEAFF.

This sequence joins TRBV7-3 and TRBJ1-1; TRBD1 might be the D (5 bases). Germline-derived CDR1 and CDR2 are SGHTA and FQGTGA. This CDR3 has 14 amino acids. Trimming stripped 5 bases from V and 2 bases from J, with 12 bases between. The CDR3: CASSRDGSNTEAFF. The CDR3 nucleotides are TGTGCCAGCAGCCGGGACGGGAGTAACACTGAAGCTTTCTTT. Full variable domain (remainder filled in from reference TRBV7-3 and TRBJ1-1): GAGVSQTPSNKVTEKGKYVELRCDPISGHTALYWYRQSLGQGPEFLIYFQGTGAADDSGLPNDRFFAVRPEGSVSTLKIQRTERGDSAVYLCASSRDGSNTEAFFGQGTRLTVV.

V usage is TRBV12-5 and J usage is TRBJ2-6; D perhaps matches TRBD2 (6 bases). CDR1 is LGHNT, CDR2 FRNRAP, per germline. Trimming removed 1 base at V and 2 bases at J, with 9 bases between. The CDR3 has 16 amino acids. CDR3 coding DNA: TGTGCTAGTGGTTTGGGTGGAGGGGCTGGGGCCAACGTCCTGACTTTC. Translation gives CASGLGGGAGANVLTF.

This sequence joins TRBV5-5 and TRBJ1-2; 8 nucleotides align to TRBD1. The germline CDR1 and CDR2 sequences are SGHKS and YYEKEE (reference sequence). Losses at the gene ends were 3 bases for V and 7 bases for J; bases not matched to a gene: 11. The CDR3 loop spans 15 amino acids. The CDR3 bases are TGTGCCAGCAGCTCGAAAAACATCGGACAGGGTGGCTACACCTTC. It is translated as CASSSKNIGQGGYTF.

The sample holds one count of this clone. The chain has TRBV19 and TRBJ1-1, with D possibly TRBD1 on 6 matching bases. V lost 5 bases, J lost 3 bases, and 28 bases lay in between. CDR3 size: 19 residues. Germline CDR1 is LNHDA and CDR2 is SQIVND (reference sequence). The CDR3 is CASSLGAPRGVGRDTEAFF. CDR3 DNA: TGTGCCAGTAGTCTAGGGGCCCCCAGGGGAGTTGGAAGGGACACTGAAGCTTTCTTT.

V gene TRBV28 combines with J gene TRBJ2-1; 14 nucleotides line up with TRBD2. The CDR3 covers 20 residues. With V trimmed by 3 bases and J by 0 bases, 10 bases remained unmatched. Looked up from germline, CDR1 is MDHEN and CDR2 is SYDVKM. CDR3 region: CASSLVRGLAGGSSYNEQFF. The CDR3 DNA follows: TGTGCCAGCAGTTTGGTTCGAGGACTAGCGGGGGGAAGCTCCTACAATGAGCAGTTCTTC.

This clone has just a few counts. The chain is built from TRBV14 and TRBJ1-1; TRBD1 agrees at 9 bases. V was clipped by 2 bases and J by 2 bases; unmatched bases: 3. The germline V gene has CDR1 SGHDN and CDR2 FVKESK. The CDR3 extends over 15 amino acids. For the CDR3, the DNA is TGTGCCAGCAGCCAACCGGGACAGGGTAACACTGAAGCTTTCTTT. This sequence encodes CASSQPGQGNTEAFF.

This clone was recorded a few times. J is TRBJ1-2 and V is TRBV30; D gene uncertain. Trimming removed 1 base from V and 7 bases from J, with 10 bases in between. The CDR3 is 12 residues long. CDR1 GTSNPN and CDR2 SVGIG come from the germline V gene (reference sequence). As DNA, the CDR3 is TGTGCCTGGAGTGCGGGAGTTGGTGGCTACACCTTC. It specifies CAWSAGVGGYTF.

A single count supports this clone. The junction and the germline gene differ at one end; a read error may be behind it. V usage is TRBV7-3 and J usage is TRBJ1-3; D perhaps matches TRBD1 (5 bases). In germline, CDR1 is SGHTA, CDR2 FQGTGA. The CDR3 runs 16 residues. The CDR3 region is CASSIAGPSAGNTIYF. CDR3 coding DNA: TGTGCCAGCAGCATAGCAGGGCCCAGCGCTGGGAACACCATATATTTT. Supplemented by reference TRBV7-3 and TRBJ1-3, the full variable domain reads GAGVSQTPSNKVTEKGKYVELRCDPISGHTALYWYRQSLGQGPEFLIYFQGTGAADDSGLPNDRFFAVRPEGSVSTLKIQRTERGDSAVYLCASSIAGPSAGNTIYFGEGSWLTVV.

This clone came up once. The gene calls are TRBV5-1 and TRBJ1-6; no clear D. Germline values: CDR1 SGHRS, CDR2 YFSETQ. This CDR3 region has 19 residues. V lost 0 bases, J lost 7 bases, and 23 bases lay in between. The DNA of the CDR3 is TGCGCCAGCAGCTTGGGTCGGTTAACGGGTCAGACTGGCAATTCACCCCTCCACTTT. Its protein product is CASSLGRLTGQTGNSPLHF.

V and J are TRBV14 and TRBJ1-1; D possibly corresponds to TRBD1 (6 bases). The length of the CDR3 is 13 residues. Germline assignment: CDR1 SGHDN and CDR2 FVKESK. Trimming took off 10 bases at V and 4 bases at J, with 16 bases between the two ends. This CDR3 reads CATSWGPGTEAFF. The CDR3 bases are TGTGCCACCTCGTGGGGGCCGGGCACTGAAGCTTTCTTT.

The V gene is TRBV19, the J gene TRBJ1-3; maybe TRBD1 (5 bases). The CDR3 has 13 residues. CDR1 is LNHDA, CDR2 SQIVND, per germline (reference sequence). Trimming removed 9 bases from V and 0 bases from J, with 9 bases in between. CDR3: CASSTDSGNTIYF. In DNA form, the CDR3 reads TGTGCCAGCTCGACAGACTCTGGAAACACCATATATTTT.

V and J are TRBV7-9 and TRBJ1-2; no clear D. Trimming took off 1 base at V and 7 bases at J, with 10 bases between the two ends. Germline V CDR1 and CDR2: SEHNR, FQNEAQ (reference sequence). The CDR3 contains 13 residues. DNA of the CDR3: TGTGCCAGCAGCTTAGATGGAGGACCTGGCTACACCTTC. The encoded protein is CASSLDGGPGYTF.

This clone was seen more than once but under ten times. CDR3 DNA sequence: TGTGCCAGCAGCGCCGGGATGACCGGAAACACCATATATTTT. Its translation: CASSAGMTGNTIYF. The chain recombines TRBV7-3 with TRBJ1-3, with unresolved D. The CDR3 is made up of 14 amino acids. Trimming cost V 5 bases and J 4 bases, with 12 bases left between them. Germline V gene data show CDR1 as SGHTA and CDR2 as FQGTGA.

This clone was observed once. The CDR3 DNA reads TGTGCCAGCAAATTGGACAGAAATAATTCACCCCTCCACTTT. Its protein product is CASKLDRNNSPLHF. The chain uses TRBV2 and TRBJ1-6; D may be TRBD1 (6 bases). The V end lost 7 bases, the J end lost 5 bases, and 12 bases lay between the germline ends. CDR1 and CDR2 (germline): SNHLY, FYNNEI. The CDR3 contains 14 residues. Supplemented by reference TRBV2 and TRBJ1-6, the full variable domain reads EPEVTQTPSHQVTQMGQEVILRCVPISNHLYFYWYRQILGQKVEFLVSFYNNEISEKSEIFDDQFSVERPDGSNFTLKIRSTKLEDSAMYFCASKLDRNNSPLHFGNGTRLTVT.

The chain employs TRBV4-3 and TRBJ2-7; possible D gene TRBD2, 5 bases. The CDR3 is 14 residues long. V lost 3 bases and J lost 0, with 9 bases in between. Germline V CDR1 and CDR2: LGHNA, YSLEER. The chain's CDR3 is CASSQAGISYEQYF. DNA of the CDR3: TGCGCCAGCAGCCAGGCCGGGATCTCCTACGAGCAGTACTTC.

This clone was recorded a few times. J is TRBJ2-3 and V is TRBV5-1, with TRBD2 matching over 8 bases. Trimming cost V 0 bases and J 3 bases; bases outside gene matches: 6. CDR3 length: 16 residues. Germline V gene lookup returns CDR1 SGHRS and CDR2 YFSETQ. This chain's CDR3 is CASSLGSSGETDTQYF. In DNA form, the CDR3 reads TGCGCCAGCAGCTTGGGGAGTAGCGGGGAAACAGATACGCAGTATTTT.

The chain recombines TRBV29-1 with TRBJ2-7, with TRBD1 matching 7 bases. Germline CDR1 SQVTM, CDR2 ANQGSEA. The CDR3 runs 13 residues. Trimming removed 6 bases from V and 2 bases from J; junction bases left unmatched: 7. The CDR3 coding sequence is TGCAGCGTCCGGCTGACAGGGACCTACGAGCAGTACTTC. Its protein product is CSVRLTGTYEQYF.